This T cell receptor beta chain was sequenced in a study of CD8+ T cells in alopecia areata. Study background: Tofacitinib ran 6 to 18 months, followed by 6 months off drug.

CDR3 size: 13 residues. Trimming pared 8 bases from V and 5 bases from J, leaving 15 bases between. CDR1 is SGHTA, CDR2 FQGNSA, per germline. Regarding this clone: As yet, its antigen is unknown.

Treatment of the sample: oral pan-JAK inhibitor, 5-10 mg twice daily. The sequencing template was cDNA reverse transcribed from extracted RNA. Produced via immunoSEQ multiplex PCR; TCRdb's table is partial and in-frame only. The table has over 95,000 clones, 50% to 75% seen once; the top ten hold less than 20%. Findings and caveats of the study: For patients receiving tofacitinib, scalp clonality and expanded CD8+ clones among the top 100 significantly decreased.

This TCR came from a human donor with alopecia areata. The starting material was CD8+ T cells sorted from blood, obtained at week 4, from a patient treated with tofacitinib. The chain employs TRBV7-2 and TRBJ1-1; no clear D. The CDR3 DNA sequence: TGTGCCAGCGCTACGTGGGGAGGTACTGAAGCTTTCTTT. Amino acid sequence: CASATWGGTEAFF. Filled out from reference TRBV7-2 and TRBJ1-1, the complete variable domain reads GAGVSQSPSNKVTEKGKDVELRCDPISGHTALYWYRQSLGQGLEFLIYFQGNSAPDKSGLPSDRFSAERTGGSVSTLTIQRTQQEDSAVYLCASATWGGTEAFFGQGTRLTVV.